This TCR beta chain was captured by sequencing in a study of cytotoxic CD8 clonotypes in ibrutinib-treated CLL. The data were produced by immunoSEQ multiplex PCR, yet TCRdb's version contains in-frame clones alone and is incomplete. The sample includes 55,000 to 80,000 clones, less than 95% of them seen just once. After removal of 3 bases from V and 0 bases from J, the junction contained 3 bases not matched to a gene. Germline lookup yields CDR1 SGHVS and CDR2 FQNEAQ. The CDR3 runs 15 residues. The clonotype comes from a human donor with chronic lymphocytic leukemia. The input for sequencing was PBMCs, taken after 12 months of ibrutinib treatment. The chain is built from TRBV7-8 and TRBJ2-7; TRBD1 matches at 9 bases. CDR3 DNA sequence: TGTGCCAGCAGCTTCGGACAGGGGCCCTCCTACGAGCAGTACTTC. Translating gives CASSFGQGPSYEQYF.